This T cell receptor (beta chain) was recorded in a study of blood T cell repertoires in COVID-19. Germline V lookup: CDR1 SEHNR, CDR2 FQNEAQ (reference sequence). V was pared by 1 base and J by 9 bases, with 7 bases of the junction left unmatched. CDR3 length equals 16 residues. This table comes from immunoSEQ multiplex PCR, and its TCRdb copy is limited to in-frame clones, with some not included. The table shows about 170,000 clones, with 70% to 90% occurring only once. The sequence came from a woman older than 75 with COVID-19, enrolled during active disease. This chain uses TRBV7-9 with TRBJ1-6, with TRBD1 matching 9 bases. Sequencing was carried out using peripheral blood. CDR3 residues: CASSLEGTGKGSPLHF. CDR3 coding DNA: TGTGCCAGCAGCTTAGAGGGGACAGGGAAGGGTTCACCCCTCCACTTT.